The rows below give T cell receptor beta chains drawn from one sample of a study of T cell changes during pregnancy in multiple sclerosis. TCRdb's copy holds only in-frame clones and misses some; the assay was immunoSEQ multiplex PCR. The data show tens of thousands of clones, with 80% to 90% seen just once and roughly 0.5% held by the top ten. The sequenced sample was CD4+ T cells from peripheral blood mononuclear cells, obtained in the first trimester of pregnancy. Source of these receptors: a female donor with multiple sclerosis, enrolled in a pregnancy study. Each CDR3 is given with its conserved first and last residue. The order of the fields is V gene, CDR3 protein.

v_call: TRBV5-5
cdr3_aa: CASSPNRDPTGYTF

v_call: TRBV5-1
cdr3_aa: CASTEGPGQGGEQYF

v_call: TRBV2
cdr3_aa: CASRLDRSDEKLFF

v_call: TRBV29-1
cdr3_aa: CSAAGTFQETQYF

v_call: TRBV30
cdr3_aa: CAWSVPRDTQYF

v_call: TRBV4-3
cdr3_aa: CASSQAVGGAGYGYTF

v_call: TRBV5-1
cdr3_aa: CASSPDRDGTQYF

v_call: TRBV7-9
cdr3_aa: CASSLGSQNTEAFF

v_call: TRBV10-2
cdr3_aa: CASSQRGGEKLFF

v_call: TRBV6-1
cdr3_aa: CASRVRIEAFF

v_call: TRBV30
cdr3_aa: CAWSWEGPRVIAFF

v_call: TRBV27
cdr3_aa: CATEAGGRGEQFF

v_call: TRBV5-1
cdr3_aa: CASSLDQWDRSDGSNYGYTF

v_call: TRBV12-2
cdr3_aa: CASRLGPGTGLSYNEQFF

v_call: TRBV5-1
cdr3_aa: CASSLALGSSGNTIYF

v_call: TRBV30
cdr3_aa: CAWSGLLNTEAFF

v_call: TRBV6-1
cdr3_aa: CASIIAGTDYNEQFF

v_call: TRBV20-1
cdr3_aa: CSPRQGNEQYF

v_call: TRBV6-4
cdr3_aa: CASSRLAGGRLKADTQYF

v_call: TRBV2
cdr3_aa: CASRKDAAGQPQHF

v_call: TRBV18
cdr3_aa: CASSPSQYEQYF

v_call: TRBV7-9
cdr3_aa: CASSYRVNTGELFF

v_call: TRBV19
cdr3_aa: CASSMHRGFTDTQYF

v_call: TRBV27
cdr3_aa: CASSSYRAQSNGEDTQYF

v_call: TRBV7-2
cdr3_aa: CASSFYAGRSTDTQYF

v_call: TRBV9
cdr3_aa: CASSQGAGGPADTQYF

v_call: TRBV6-4
cdr3_aa: CASSHNRNTEAFF

v_call: TRBV7-9
cdr3_aa: CASSLLLPSDTQYF

v_call: TRBV19
cdr3_aa: CASSIDGTGAYEQYF

v_call: TRBV15
cdr3_aa: CATSRVPGQGWDGYTF

v_call: TRBV2
cdr3_aa: CASRSGTGSF

v_call: TRBV14
cdr3_aa: CASSLEMNTEAFF

v_call: TRBV18
cdr3_aa: CASSALGGGEFTEAFF

v_call: TRBV19
cdr3_aa: CASSIAEDTEAFF

v_call: TRBV7-8
cdr3_aa: CASSLQGGTDTQYF

v_call: TRBV27
cdr3_aa: CASTAGTARNSGTGELFF

v_call: TRBV5-4
cdr3_aa: CASSSRQRGDTEAFF

v_call: TRBV6-4
cdr3_aa: CASSDGTGVSGANVLTF

v_call: TRBV12-5
cdr3_aa: CASAEGTHSSTDTQYF